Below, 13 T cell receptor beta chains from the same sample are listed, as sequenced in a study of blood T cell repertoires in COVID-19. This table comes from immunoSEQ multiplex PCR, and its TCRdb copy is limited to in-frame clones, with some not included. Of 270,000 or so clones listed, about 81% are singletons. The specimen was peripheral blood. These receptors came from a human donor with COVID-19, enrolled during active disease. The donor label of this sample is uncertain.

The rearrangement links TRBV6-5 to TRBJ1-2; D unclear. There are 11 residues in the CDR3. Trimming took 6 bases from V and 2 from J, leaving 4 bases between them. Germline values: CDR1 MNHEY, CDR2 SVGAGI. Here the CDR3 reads CASRRNYGYTF. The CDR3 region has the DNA TGTGCCAGCAGACGGAACTATGGCTACACCTTC.

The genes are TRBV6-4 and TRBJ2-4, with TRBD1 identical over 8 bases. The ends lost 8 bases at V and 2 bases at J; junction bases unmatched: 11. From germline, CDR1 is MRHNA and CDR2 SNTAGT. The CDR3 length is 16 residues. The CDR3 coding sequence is TGTGCCAGCCTTACGGGGACAGGAAGTACCAAAAACATTCAGTACTTC. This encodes CASLTGTGSTKNIQYF.

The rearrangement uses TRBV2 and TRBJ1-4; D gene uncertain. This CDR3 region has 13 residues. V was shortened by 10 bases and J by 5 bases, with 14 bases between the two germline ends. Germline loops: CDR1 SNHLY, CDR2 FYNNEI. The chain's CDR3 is CATREAENEKLFF. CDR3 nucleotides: TGTGCCACCCGGGAAGCCGAGAATGAAAAACTGTTTTTT.

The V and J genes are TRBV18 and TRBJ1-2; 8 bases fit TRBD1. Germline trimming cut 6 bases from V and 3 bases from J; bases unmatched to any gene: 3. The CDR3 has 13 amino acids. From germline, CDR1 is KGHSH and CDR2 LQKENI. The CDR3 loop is CASSPTGDYGYTF. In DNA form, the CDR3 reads TGTGCCAGCTCGCCGACAGGGGACTATGGCTACACCTTC.

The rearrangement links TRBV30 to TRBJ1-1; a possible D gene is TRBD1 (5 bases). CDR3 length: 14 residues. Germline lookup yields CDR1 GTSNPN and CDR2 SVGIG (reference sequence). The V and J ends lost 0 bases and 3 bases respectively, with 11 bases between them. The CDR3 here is CAWSVRQGHTEAFF. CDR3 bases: TGTGCCTGGAGTGTACGTCAGGGTCACACTGAAGCTTTCTTT.

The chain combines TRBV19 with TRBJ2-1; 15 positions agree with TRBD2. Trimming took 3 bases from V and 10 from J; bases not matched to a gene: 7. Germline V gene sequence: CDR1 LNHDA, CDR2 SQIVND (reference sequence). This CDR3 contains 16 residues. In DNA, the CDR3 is TGTGCCAGTAGTATTTCGCGGACTAGCGGGAGGGGGGAGCAGTTCTTC. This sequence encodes CASSISRTSGRGEQFF. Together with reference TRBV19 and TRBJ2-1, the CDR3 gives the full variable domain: DGGITQSPKYLFRKEGQNVTLSCEQNLNHDAMYWYRQDPGQGLRLIYYSQIVNDFQKGDIAEGYSVSREKKESFPLTVTSAQKNPTAFYLCASSISRTSGRGEQFFGPGTRLTVL.

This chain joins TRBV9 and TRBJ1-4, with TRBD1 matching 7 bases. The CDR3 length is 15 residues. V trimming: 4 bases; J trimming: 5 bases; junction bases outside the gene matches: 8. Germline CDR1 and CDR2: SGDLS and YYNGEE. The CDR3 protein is CASSPGDRTNEKLFF. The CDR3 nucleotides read TGTGCCAGCAGCCCCGGGGACAGAACAAATGAAAAACTGTTTTTT.

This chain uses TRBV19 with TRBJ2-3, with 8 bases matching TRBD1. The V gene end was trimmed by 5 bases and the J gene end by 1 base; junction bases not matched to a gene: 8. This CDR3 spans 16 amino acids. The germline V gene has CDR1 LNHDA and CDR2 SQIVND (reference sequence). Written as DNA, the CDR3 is TGTGCCAGTAGTCCTCTAGGGACAGGACGCACAGATACGCAGTATTTT. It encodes CASSPLGTGRTDTQYF.

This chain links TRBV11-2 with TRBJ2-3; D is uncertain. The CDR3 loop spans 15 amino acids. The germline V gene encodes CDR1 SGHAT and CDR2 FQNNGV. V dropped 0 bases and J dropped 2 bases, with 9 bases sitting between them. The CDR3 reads CASSLDSASTDTQYF. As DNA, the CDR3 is TGTGCCAGCAGCTTAGACAGCGCCTCCACAGATACGCAGTATTTT.

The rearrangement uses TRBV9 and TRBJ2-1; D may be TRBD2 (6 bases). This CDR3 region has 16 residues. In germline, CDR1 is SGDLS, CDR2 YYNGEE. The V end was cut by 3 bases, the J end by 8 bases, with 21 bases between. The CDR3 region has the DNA TGTGCCAGCAGCGCAGGGCGGGGTCCCAAAAACTATGAGCAGTTCTTC. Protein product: CASSAGRGPKNYEQFF.

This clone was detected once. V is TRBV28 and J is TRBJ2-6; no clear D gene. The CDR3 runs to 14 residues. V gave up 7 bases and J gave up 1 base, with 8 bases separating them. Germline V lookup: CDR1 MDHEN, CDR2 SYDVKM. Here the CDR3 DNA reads TGTGCCAGCACCCTTTTATCTGGGGCCAACGTCCTGACTTTC. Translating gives CASTLLSGANVLTF.

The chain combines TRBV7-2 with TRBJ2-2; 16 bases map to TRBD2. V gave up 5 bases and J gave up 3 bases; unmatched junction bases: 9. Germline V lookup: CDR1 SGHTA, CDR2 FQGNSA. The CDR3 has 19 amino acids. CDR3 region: CASSAGGLAGGPDTGELFF. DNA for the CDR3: TGTGCCAGCAGCGCTGGGGGACTAGCGGGAGGGCCGGACACCGGGGAGCTGTTTTTT.

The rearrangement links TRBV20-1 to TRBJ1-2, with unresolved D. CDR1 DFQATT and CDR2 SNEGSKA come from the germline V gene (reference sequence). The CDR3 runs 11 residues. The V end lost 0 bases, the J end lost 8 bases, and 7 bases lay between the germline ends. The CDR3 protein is CSARERYGYTF. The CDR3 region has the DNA TGCAGTGCTAGAGAGCGGTACGGCTACACCTTC.